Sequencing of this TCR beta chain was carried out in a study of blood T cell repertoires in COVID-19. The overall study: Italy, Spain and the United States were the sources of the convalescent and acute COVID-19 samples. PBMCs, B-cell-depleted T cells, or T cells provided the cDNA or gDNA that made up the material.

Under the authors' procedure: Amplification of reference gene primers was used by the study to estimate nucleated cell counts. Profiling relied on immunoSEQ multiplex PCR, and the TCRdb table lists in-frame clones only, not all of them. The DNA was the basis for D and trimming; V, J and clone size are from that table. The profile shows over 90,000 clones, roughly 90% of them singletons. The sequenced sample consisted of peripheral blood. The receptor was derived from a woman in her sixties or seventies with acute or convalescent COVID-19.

The CDR3 nucleotides read TGTGCCAGCAGCTTAGGGGGACAGGGGAACACTGAAGCTTTCTTT. Translating gives CASSLGGQGNTEAFF. The chain links TRBV7-9 to TRBJ1-1; TRBD1 matches 9 bases. The CDR3 has 15 amino acids. Germline V CDR1 and CDR2: SEHNR, FQNEAQ (reference sequence). V was clipped by 1 base and J by 1 base; unmatched bases: 1.